This T cell receptor (beta chain) derives from a study of shared clonotypes between healthy human individuals. Findings of the study overall: Sampling included only blood; tissue repertoires likely differ.

About this clone: Antigen specificity is unknown.

Sequencing was performed with immunoSEQ multiplex PCR; in TCRdb, only in-frame clones are kept and a portion is missing. The sample contains a few million clones, approximately 96% of which appear only once. Trimming removed 0 bases from V and 11 bases from J, with 8 bases in between. The CDR3 totals 13 residues. Germline V CDR1 and CDR2: SGHDN, FVKESK. Sequencing used naive CD4+ T cells sorted from blood. Specified subset: CD45RA+ positively selected. The sequence came from a man between 18 and 29 years old in good health. This chain uses TRBV14 with TRBJ1-6; no clear D. The CDR3 region has the DNA TGTGCCAGCAGCCAAGAAATATCAGCACCCCTCCACTTT. It is translated as CASSQEISAPLHF.